This T cell receptor (beta chain) was identified in a study of T cell changes during pregnancy in multiple sclerosis. The method was immunoSEQ multiplex PCR; TCRdb's version includes in-frame clones alone and lacks a portion of them. The repertoire holds tens of thousands of clones, with approximately 95% as singletons. Sequences were derived from peripheral blood, sampled in the second trimester of pregnancy. The sequence derives from a female donor in good health, enrolled as a control in a pregnancy study.

CDR3 loop: CASILTSGNLNEQFF. CDR3 nucleotide sequence: TGTGCCAGCATCCTGACTAGCGGAAATTTAAATGAGCAGTTCTTC. The chain employs TRBV27 and TRBJ2-1; TRBD2 matches 9 bases. This CDR3 has 15 residues. CDR1 and CDR2 from the germline V gene are MNHEY and SMNVEV (reference sequence). The trim removed 7 bases at V and 7 bases at J, leaving 11 bases unmatched.